The text below deals with one TCR beta chain. The sample comes from a study of blood T cell repertoires in COVID-19. The V gene lost 4 bases and the J gene lost 6 bases, with 18 bases spanning the gap. Germline-derived CDR1 and CDR2 are GTSNPN and SVGIG (reference sequence). There are 14 residues in the CDR3. Authors' data handling: Amplification of reference gene primers provided the estimated nucleated cell counts. The protocol was immunoSEQ multiplex PCR, while the TCRdb copy is restricted to in-frame clones and leaves out a portion. V and J calls plus clone size are reproduced from that table; the DNA served to infer D and trimming. The repertoire includes some 200,000 clones, approximately 83% of them detected once, and approximately 7.9% sits in the top ten.

The chain combines TRBV30 with TRBJ1-1; D gene uncertain. The sample comprised PBMCs or T cells enriched from blood (not recorded which). This receptor was identified in a man aged 35-49 years who had recovered from COVID-19. CDR3 loop: CAWTPLRGFAEAFF. CDR3 nucleotides: TGTGCCTGGACCCCACTCCGAGGTTTCGCTGAAGCTTTCTTT. Full variable domain (rest looked up from reference TRBV30 and TRBJ1-1): SQTIHQWPATLVQPVGSPLSLECTVEGTSNPNLYWYRQAAGRGLQLLFYSVGIGQISSEVPQNLSASRPQDRQFILSSKKLLLSDSGFYLCAWTPLRGFAEAFFGQGTRLTVV.